This record concerns one TCR beta chain sequence. The sample originates from a study of T cell changes during pregnancy in multiple sclerosis. Germline CDR1 is SGDLS and CDR2 is YYNGEE. The J segment lost 8 bases and the V segment lost 3 bases, leaving 5 bases of the junction unmatched. The CDR3 spans 14 residues. Some clones are missing from TCRdb's copy, which holds only in-frame ones; the method was immunoSEQ multiplex PCR. The data show more than 65,000 clones, over 85% seen once. Sequencing was performed on peripheral blood, taken in the first trimester of pregnancy. The sequence came from a female donor with multiple sclerosis, enrolled in a pregnancy study. The gene calls are TRBV9 and TRBJ2-4; 10 bases agree with TRBD1. This CDR3 reads CASSEGQGRDIQYF. CDR3 in DNA: TGTGCCAGCAGCGAGGGACAGGGGAGGGACATTCAGTACTTC.